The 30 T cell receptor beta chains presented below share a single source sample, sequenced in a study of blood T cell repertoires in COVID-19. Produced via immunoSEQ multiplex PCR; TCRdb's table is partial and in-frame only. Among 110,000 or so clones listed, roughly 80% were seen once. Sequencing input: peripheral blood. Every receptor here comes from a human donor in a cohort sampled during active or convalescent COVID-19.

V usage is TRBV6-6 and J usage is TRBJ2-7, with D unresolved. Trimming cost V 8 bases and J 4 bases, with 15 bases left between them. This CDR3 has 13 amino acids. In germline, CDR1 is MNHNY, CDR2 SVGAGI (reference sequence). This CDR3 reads CASLDTLGYEQYF. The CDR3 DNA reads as TGTGCCAGCCTCGACACCTTAGGATACGAGCAGTACTTC.

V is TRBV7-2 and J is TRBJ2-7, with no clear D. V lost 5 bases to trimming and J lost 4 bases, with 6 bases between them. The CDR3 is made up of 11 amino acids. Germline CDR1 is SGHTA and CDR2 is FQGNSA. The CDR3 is CASSPQYEQYF. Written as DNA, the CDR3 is TGTGCCAGCAGCCCACAATACGAGCAGTACTTC.

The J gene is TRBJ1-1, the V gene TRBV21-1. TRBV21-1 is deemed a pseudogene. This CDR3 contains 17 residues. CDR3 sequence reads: CASRRAGCFGGFTEAFF. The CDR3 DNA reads TGTGCCAGCAGAAGGGCGGGATGCTTTGGGGGGTTCACTGAAGCTTTCTTT.

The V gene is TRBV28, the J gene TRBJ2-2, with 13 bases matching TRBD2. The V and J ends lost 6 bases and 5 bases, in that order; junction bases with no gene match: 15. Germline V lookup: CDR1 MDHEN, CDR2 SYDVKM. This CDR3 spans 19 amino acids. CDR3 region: CASSQTPRLAGGVTGELFF. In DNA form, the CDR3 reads TGTGCCAGCAGCCAGACACCCCGACTAGCGGGAGGAGTGACCGGGGAGCTGTTTTTT.

DNA for the CDR3: TGCGCCAGCAGGATAGCGGGAGAGGTGGGCACAGATACGCAGTATTTT. It translates to CASRIAGEVGTDTQYF. The chain combines TRBV5-1 with TRBJ2-3; TRBD2 agrees at 9 bases. Unmatched junction bases numbered 8, after V lost 5 bases and J lost 1 base. The CDR3 has 16 amino acids. Germline lookup yields CDR1 SGHRS and CDR2 YFSETQ.

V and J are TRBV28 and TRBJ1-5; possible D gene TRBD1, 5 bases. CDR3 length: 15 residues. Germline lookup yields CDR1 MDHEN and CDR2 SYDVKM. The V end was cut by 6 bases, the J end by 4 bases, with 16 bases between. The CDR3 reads CASSLGVTRNQPQHF. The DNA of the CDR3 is TGTGCCAGCAGCCTAGGGGTGACAAGAAATCAGCCCCAGCATTTT.

The CDR3 DNA sequence: TGTGCCAGCAGCGTCGTGAGATTGAACACTGAAGCTTTCTTT. Translating it yields CASSVVRLNTEAFF. The chain combines TRBV7-9 with TRBJ1-1; D not certain. Per the germline V gene, CDR1 is SEHNR and CDR2 is FQNEAQ (reference sequence). V gave up 5 bases and J gave up 0 bases, with 10 bases separating them. CDR3 length: 14 amino acids. The whole variable domain, remainder taken from reference TRBV7-9 and TRBJ1-1, is DTGVSQNPRHKITKRGQNVTFRCDPISEHNRLYWYRQTLGQGPEFLTYFQNEAQLEKSRLLSDRFSAERPKGSFSTLEIQRTEQGDSAMYLCASSVVRLNTEAFFGQGTRLTVV.

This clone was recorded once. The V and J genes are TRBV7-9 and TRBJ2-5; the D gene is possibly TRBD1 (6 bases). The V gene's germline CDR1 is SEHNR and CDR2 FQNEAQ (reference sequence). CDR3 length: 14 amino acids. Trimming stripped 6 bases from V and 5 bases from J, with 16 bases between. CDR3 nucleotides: TGTGCCAGCAGTTTAACAGGGTCGTGGGAGACCCAGTACTTC. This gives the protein CASSLTGSWETQYF.

The DNA for the CDR3 is TGTGCCAGCAGAACCACGGGGAAGAACACTGAAGCTTTCTTT. It specifies CASRTTGKNTEAFF. The chain is built from TRBV27 and TRBJ1-1; D is unclear. Trimming shortened V by 6 bases and J by 1 base, and 12 bases separated the two germline ends. The CDR3 consists of 14 residues. Germline CDR1 reads MNHEY; CDR2 reads SMNVEV (reference sequence).

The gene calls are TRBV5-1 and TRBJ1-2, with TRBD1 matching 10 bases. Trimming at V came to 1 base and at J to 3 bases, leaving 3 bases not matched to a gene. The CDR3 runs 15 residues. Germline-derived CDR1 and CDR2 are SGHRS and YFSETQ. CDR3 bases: TGCGCCAGCAGCTTGATCGGGACAGGGGACTATGGCTACACCTTC. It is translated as CASSLIGTGDYGYTF.

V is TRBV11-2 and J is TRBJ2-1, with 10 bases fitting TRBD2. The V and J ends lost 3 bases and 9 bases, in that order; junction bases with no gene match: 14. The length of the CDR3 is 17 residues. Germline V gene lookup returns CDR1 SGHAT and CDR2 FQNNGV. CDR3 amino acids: CASSFGRGGTSAIEQFF. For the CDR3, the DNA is TGTGCCAGCAGCTTCGGGAGGGGCGGGACTAGCGCTATTGAGCAGTTCTTC.

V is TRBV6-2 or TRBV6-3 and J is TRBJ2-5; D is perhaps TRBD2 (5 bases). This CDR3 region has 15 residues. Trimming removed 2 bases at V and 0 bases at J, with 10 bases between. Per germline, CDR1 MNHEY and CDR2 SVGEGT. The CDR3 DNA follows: TGTGCCAGCAGTTACAGCAGGAGGTACCAAGAGACCCAGTACTTC. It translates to CASSYSRRYQETQYF.

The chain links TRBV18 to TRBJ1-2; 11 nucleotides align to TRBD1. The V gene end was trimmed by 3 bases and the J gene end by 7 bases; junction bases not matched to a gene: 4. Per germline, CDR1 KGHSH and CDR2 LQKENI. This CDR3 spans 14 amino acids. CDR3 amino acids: CASSPGQGAGGYTF. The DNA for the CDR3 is TGTGCCAGCTCACCCGGACAGGGGGCAGGTGGCTACACCTTC.

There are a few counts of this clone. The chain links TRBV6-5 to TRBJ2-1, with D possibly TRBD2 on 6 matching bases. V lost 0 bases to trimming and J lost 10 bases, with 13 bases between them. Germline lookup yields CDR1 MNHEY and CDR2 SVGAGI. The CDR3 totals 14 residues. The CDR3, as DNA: TGTGCCAGCAGTTACTCGATGGGCGGGACCGAGCAGTTCTTC. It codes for CASSYSMGGTEQFF.

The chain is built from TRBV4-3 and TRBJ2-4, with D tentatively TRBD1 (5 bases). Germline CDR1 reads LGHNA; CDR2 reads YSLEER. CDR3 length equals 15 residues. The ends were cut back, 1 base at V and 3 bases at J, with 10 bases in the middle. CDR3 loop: CASSQVRGLKNIQYF. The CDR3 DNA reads TGCGCCAGCAGCCAAGTTAGGGGTCTCAAAAACATTCAGTACTTC.

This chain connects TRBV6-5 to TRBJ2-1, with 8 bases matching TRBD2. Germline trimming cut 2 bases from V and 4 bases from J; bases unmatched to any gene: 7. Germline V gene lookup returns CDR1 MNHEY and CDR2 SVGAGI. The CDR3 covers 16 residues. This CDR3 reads CASSYPGGKGYNEQFF. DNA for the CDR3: TGTGCCAGCAGTTACCCGGGAGGGAAGGGTTACAATGAGCAGTTCTTC.

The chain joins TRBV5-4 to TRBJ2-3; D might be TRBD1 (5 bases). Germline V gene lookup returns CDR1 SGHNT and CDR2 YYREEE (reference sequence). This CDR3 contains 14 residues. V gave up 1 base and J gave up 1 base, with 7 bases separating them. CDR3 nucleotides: TGTGCCAGCAGCTTGAAACAGGGCACAGATACGCAGTATTTT. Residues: CASSLKQGTDTQYF.

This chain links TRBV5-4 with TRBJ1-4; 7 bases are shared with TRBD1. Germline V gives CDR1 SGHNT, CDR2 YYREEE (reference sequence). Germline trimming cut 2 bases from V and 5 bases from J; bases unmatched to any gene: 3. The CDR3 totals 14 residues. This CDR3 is CASSFRDRNEKLFF. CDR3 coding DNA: TGTGCCAGCAGCTTCCGGGACAGAAATGAAAAACTGTTTTTT.

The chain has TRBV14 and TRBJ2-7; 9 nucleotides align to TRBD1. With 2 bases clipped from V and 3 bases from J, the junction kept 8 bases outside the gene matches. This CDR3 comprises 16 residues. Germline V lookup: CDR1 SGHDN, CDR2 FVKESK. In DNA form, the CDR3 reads TGTGCCAGCAGCCAACGTCCCCTGACAGGGGGCTACGAGCAGTACTTC. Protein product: CASSQRPLTGGYEQYF.

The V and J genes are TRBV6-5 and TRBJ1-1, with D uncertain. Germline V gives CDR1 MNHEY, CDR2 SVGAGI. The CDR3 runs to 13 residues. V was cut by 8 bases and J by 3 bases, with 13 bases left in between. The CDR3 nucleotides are TGTGCCAGCCGACTCGGCAAGGACACTGAAGCTTTCTTT. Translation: CASRLGKDTEAFF.

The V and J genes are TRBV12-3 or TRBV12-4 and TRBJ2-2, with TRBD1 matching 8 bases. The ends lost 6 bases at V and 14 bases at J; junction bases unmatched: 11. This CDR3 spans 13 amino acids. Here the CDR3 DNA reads TGTGCCAGCAGACCCCAAGGACAGGGTCCACTGTTTTTT. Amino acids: CASRPQGQGPLFF.

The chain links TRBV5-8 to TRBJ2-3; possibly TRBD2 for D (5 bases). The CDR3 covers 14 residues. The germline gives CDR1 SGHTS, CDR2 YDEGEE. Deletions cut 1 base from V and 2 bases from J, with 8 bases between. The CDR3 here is CASSLRGITDTQYF. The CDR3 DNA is TGTGCCAGCAGCTTGCGAGGGATCACAGATACGCAGTATTTT.

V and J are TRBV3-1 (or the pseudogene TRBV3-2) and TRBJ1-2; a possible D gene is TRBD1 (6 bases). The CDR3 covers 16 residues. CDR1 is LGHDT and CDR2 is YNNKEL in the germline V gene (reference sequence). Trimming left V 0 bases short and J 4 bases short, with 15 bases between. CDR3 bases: TGTGCCAGCAGCCAAGATGTTGGGAGGGGGGGCTATGGCTACACCTTC. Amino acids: CASSQDVGRGGYGYTF.

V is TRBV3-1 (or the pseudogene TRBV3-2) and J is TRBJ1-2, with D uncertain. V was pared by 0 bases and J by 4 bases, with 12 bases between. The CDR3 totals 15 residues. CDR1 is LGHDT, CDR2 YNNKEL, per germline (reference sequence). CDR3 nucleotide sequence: TGTGCCAGCAGCCAAGACGTCCGGGGAGGCTATGGCTACACCTTC. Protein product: CASSQDVRGGYGYTF.

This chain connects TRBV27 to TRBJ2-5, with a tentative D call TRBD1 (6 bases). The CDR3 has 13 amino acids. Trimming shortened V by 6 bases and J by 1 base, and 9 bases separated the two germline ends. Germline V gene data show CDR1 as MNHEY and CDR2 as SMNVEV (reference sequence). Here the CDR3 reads CASRKTGQETQYF. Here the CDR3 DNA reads TGTGCCAGCAGAAAGACAGGCCAAGAGACCCAGTACTTC.

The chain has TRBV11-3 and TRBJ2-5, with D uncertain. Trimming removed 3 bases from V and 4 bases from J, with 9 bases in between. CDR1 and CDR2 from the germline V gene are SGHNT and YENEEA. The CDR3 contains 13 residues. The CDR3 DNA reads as TGTGCCAGCAGCTTTCAGGTTTCAGAGACCCAGTACTTC. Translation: CASSFQVSETQYF.

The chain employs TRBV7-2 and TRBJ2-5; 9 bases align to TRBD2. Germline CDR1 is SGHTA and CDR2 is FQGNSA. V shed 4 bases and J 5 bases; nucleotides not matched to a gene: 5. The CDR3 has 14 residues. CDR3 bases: TGTGCCAGCAGCTATGCGGGGGGGAGGGAGACCCAGTACTTC. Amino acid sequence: CASSYAGGRETQYF.

CDR3 DNA: TGTGCCAGCAGTCGGAGCTCTGGGGCCAACGTCCTGACTTTC. Translated, it gives CASSRSSGANVLTF. The chain recombines TRBV14 with TRBJ2-6, with D uncertain. The length of the CDR3 is 14 residues. Deletions cut 6 bases from V and 0 bases from J, with 6 bases between. From germline, CDR1 is SGHDN and CDR2 FVKESK.

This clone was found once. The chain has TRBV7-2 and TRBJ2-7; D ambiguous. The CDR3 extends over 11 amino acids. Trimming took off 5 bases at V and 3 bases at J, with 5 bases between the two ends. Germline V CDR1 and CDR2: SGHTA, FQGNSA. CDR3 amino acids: CASSRYYEQYF. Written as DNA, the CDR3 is TGTGCCAGCAGCCGTTACTACGAGCAGTACTTC.

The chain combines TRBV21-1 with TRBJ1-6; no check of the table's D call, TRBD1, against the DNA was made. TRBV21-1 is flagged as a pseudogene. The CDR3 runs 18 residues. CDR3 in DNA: TGTGCCAGCAGCAAAGTGGAGAACAGGCCAAACTATAATTCACCCCTCCACTTT. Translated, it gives CASSKVENRPNYNSPLHF.